A single sample gave rise to the 9 T cell receptor beta chains below, sequenced in a study of shared clonotypes between healthy human individuals. Profiling relied on immunoSEQ multiplex PCR, and the TCRdb table lists in-frame clones only, not all of them. The table lists 2 million to 2.5 million clones, around 95% of them singletons. Sequenced material: naive CD4+ T cells sorted from blood. Subset defined: CD45RA+ positively selected. The receptors were sampled from a man aged 18 to 30 in good health.

This chain connects TRBV6-1 to TRBJ2-1, with 12 bases matching TRBD1. There are 13 residues in the CDR3. The V gene end was trimmed by 8 bases and the J gene end by 8 bases; junction bases not matched to a gene: 4. CDR1 and CDR2 (germline): MNHNS, SASEGT. This CDR3 reads CASSGQGADEQFF. The DNA for the CDR3 is TGTGCCAGCTCGGGACAGGGGGCCGATGAGCAGTTCTTC.

CDR3 bases: TGTGCCAGCTCACGGACAGGGACGTATGGCTACACCTTC. It yields the protein CASSRTGTYGYTF. The V gene is TRBV18, the J gene TRBJ1-2; 8 nucleotides agree with TRBD1. The V gene's germline CDR1 is KGHSH and CDR2 LQKENI. The CDR3 has 13 residues. Trimming took 4 bases from V and 5 from J; bases not matched to a gene: 3. Based on the CDR3 plus reference TRBV18 and TRBJ1-2, the full variable domain is NAGVMQNPRHLVRRRGQEARLRCSPMKGHSHVYWYRQLPEEGLKFMVYLQKENIIDESGMPKERFSAEFPKEGPSILRIQQVVRGDSAAYFCASSRTGTYGYTFGSGTRLTVV.

Regarding this clone: The sample carries other DNA sequences with the same CDR3. The chain employs TRBV10-3 and TRBJ1-1; D perhaps matches TRBD1 (5 bases). The CDR3 totals 13 residues. The V gene's germline CDR1 is ENHRY and CDR2 SYGVKD. The germline V and J ends were trimmed by 7 bases and 1 base, with 10 bases remaining between them. The CDR3 coding sequence is TGTGCCATCAAGGTGACAGAGAACACTGAAGCTTTCTTT. Protein sequence: CAIKVTENTEAFF.

This sequence joins TRBV4-2 and TRBJ2-3; 13 positions agree with TRBD2. The CDR3 is made up of 18 amino acids. Trimming cost V 3 bases and J 3 bases; bases outside gene matches: 9. CDR1 is LGHNA, CDR2 YNFKEQ, per germline. The CDR3 region is CASSQSPGLAGRTDTQYF. The CDR3 bases are TGTGCCAGCAGCCAGTCCCCGGGACTAGCGGGGCGAACAGATACGCAGTATTTT.

This chain uses TRBV30 with TRBJ2-5; D is ambiguous. The germline gives CDR1 GTSNPN, CDR2 SVGIG (reference sequence). This CDR3 region has 12 residues. Deletions cut 2 bases from V and 7 bases from J, with 11 bases between. The CDR3 loop is CAWSTLGGTQYF. The CDR3 coding sequence is TGTGCCTGGAGTACTCTAGGTGGGACCCAGTACTTC. The variable domain in full, with the rest retrieved from reference TRBV30 and TRBJ2-5, is SQTIHQWPATLVQPVGSPLSLECTVEGTSNPNLYWYRQAAGRGLQLLFYSVGIGQISSEVPQNLSASRPQDRQFILSSKKLLLSDSGFYLCAWSTLGGTQYFGPGTRLLVL.

This rearrangement joins TRBV7-2 to TRBJ2-5, with a weak D call TRBD2 (5 bases). Germline V gene sequence: CDR1 SGHTA, CDR2 FQGNSA. Trimming stripped 2 bases from V and 9 bases from J, with 16 bases between. The CDR3 extends over 14 amino acids. The chain's CDR3 is CASSLYASNLAQYF. Here the CDR3 DNA reads TGTGCCAGCAGCTTATATGCTAGCAATCTAGCCCAGTACTTC.

This rearrangement joins TRBV6-5 to TRBJ2-7; D gene ambiguous. V was cut by 6 bases and J by 6 bases, with 18 bases left in between. This CDR3 contains 14 residues. Germline V gene lookup returns CDR1 MNHEY and CDR2 SVGAGI. The CDR3: CASSAPPLIPEQYF. The CDR3, as DNA: TGTGCCAGCAGCGCTCCCCCCCTCATCCCCGAGCAGTACTTC.

The V and J genes are TRBV7-2 and TRBJ2-3; 11 nucleotides agree with TRBD2. CDR3 length: 16 amino acids. In germline, CDR1 is SGHTA, CDR2 FQGNSA. V lost 4 bases and J lost 6; bases outside the gene matches: 9. CDR3 sequence: CASSSNSGRAGDTQYF. Written as DNA, the CDR3 is TGTGCCAGCAGCTCCAATAGCGGGAGGGCGGGGGATACGCAGTATTTT.

For the CDR3, the DNA is TGTGCCAGCAGTAGGCAGCGCGACACCGGGGAGCTGTTTTTT. It codes for CASSRQRDTGELFF. This rearrangement joins TRBV6-6 to TRBJ2-2; no definite D call. This CDR3 has 14 amino acids. The germline V and J ends were trimmed by 5 bases and 3 bases, with 10 bases remaining between them. Germline CDR1 is MNHNY and CDR2 is SVGAGI (reference sequence).